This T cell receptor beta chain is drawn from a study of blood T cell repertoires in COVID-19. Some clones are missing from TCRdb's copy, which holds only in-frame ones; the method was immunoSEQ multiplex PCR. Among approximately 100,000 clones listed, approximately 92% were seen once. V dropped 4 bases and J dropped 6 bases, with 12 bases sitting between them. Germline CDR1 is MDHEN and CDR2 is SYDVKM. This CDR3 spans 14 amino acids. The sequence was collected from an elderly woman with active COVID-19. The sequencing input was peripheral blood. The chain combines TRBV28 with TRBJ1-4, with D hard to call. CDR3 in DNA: TGTGCCAGCAGTTCACAAGGAGAAGATGAAAAACTGTTTTTT. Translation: CASSSQGEDEKLFF.